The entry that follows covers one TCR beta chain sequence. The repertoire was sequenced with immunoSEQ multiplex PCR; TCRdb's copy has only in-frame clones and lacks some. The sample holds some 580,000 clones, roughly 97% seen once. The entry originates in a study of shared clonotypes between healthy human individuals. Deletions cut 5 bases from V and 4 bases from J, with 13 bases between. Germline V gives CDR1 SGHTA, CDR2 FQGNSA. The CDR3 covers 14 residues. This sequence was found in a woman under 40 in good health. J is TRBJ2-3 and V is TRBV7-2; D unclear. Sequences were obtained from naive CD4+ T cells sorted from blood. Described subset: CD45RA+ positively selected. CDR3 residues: CASSGLSMADTQYF. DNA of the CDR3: TGTGCCAGCAGCGGCCTCTCTATGGCAGATACGCAGTATTTT.